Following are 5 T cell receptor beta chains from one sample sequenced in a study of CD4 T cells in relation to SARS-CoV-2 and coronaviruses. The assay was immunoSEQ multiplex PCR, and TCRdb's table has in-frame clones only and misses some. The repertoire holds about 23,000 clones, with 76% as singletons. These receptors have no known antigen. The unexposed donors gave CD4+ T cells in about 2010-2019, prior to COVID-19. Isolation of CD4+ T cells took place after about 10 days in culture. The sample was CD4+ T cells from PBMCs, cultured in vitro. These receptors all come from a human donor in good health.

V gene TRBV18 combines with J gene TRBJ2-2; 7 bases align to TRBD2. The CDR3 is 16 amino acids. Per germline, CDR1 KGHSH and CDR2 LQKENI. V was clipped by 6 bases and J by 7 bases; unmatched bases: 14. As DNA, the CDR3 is TGTGCCAGCTCGCTAGCGGAAAACTCCGGGGGCGGGGAGCTGTTTTTT. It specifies CASSLAENSGGGELFF.

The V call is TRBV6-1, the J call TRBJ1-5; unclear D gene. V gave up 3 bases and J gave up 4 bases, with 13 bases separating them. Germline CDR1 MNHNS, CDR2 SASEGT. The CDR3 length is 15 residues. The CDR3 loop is CASSEYIYLNQPQHF. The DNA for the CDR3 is TGTGCCAGCAGTGAGTATATTTACCTGAATCAGCCCCAGCATTTT.

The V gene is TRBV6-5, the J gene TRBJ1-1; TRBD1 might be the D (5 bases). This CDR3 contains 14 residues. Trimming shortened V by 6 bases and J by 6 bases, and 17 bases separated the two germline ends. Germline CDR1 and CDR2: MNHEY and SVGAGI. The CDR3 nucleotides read TGTGCCAGCAGCCCCGTGCAGGGCTTGTCTGAAGCTTTCTTT. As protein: CASSPVQGLSEAFF.

DNA for the CDR3: TGTGCCAGCAGTCGGGGGGCGTACGAAAAACTGTTTTTT. Translated: CASSRGAYEKLFF. V and J are TRBV6-5 and TRBJ1-4; the D gene is possibly TRBD1 (6 bases). Germline CDR1 reads MNHEY; CDR2 reads SVGAGI. Between the trimmed V and J ends, which lost 5 bases and 8 bases, there was a span of 12 bases. This CDR3 is 13 amino acids long.

CDR3 coding DNA: TGTGCCAGCAGCCGTCGACCTCCGTGGGCGGTGGATGAGCAGTTCTTC. This codes for CASSRRPPWAVDEQFF. The V call is TRBV3-1 (or the pseudogene TRBV3-2), the J call TRBJ2-1; no clear D. Between the trimmed V and J ends, which lost 4 bases and 8 bases, there was a span of 21 bases. The germline V gene has CDR1 LGHDT and CDR2 YNNKEL (reference sequence). CDR3 length: 16 residues.